This T cell receptor (beta chain) was recovered during a study of cytomegalovirus exposure and HLA in healthy donors. Whole-study context: A data release that came early held 80 million or so unique TCRs from HLA-typed donors. Study conclusions and caveats: Excluded: some indistinguishable V segments such as TRBV6-2 and TRBV6-3. Highest at DRB1 and lowest at HLA-C, TCR association rates differed among HLA loci in a later analysis. Generally TCR sequences proved uncommon, though certain public TCRs appeared in numerous donors.

Primers: 60 Vbeta forward and 13 Jbeta reverse. This table comes from immunoSEQ multiplex PCR, and its TCRdb copy is limited to in-frame clones, with some not included. The sample yields around 160,000 clones, around 68% seen once. Per the germline V gene, CDR1 is LNHNV and CDR2 is YYDKDF (reference sequence). The CDR3 covers 15 residues. Trimming took 4 bases from V and 5 from J; bases not matched to a gene: 9. With respect to this clone: The antigen is not known.

This receptor was identified in a woman in her thirties or forties in good health and CMV-seropositive. The sample consisted of PBMCs. The chain is built from TRBV15 and TRBJ2-7; 9 bases are a match to TRBD1. CDR3: CATSTRTGVRDEQYF. CDR3 DNA: TGTGCCACCAGCACCAGGACAGGGGTTAGGGACGAGCAGTACTTC.